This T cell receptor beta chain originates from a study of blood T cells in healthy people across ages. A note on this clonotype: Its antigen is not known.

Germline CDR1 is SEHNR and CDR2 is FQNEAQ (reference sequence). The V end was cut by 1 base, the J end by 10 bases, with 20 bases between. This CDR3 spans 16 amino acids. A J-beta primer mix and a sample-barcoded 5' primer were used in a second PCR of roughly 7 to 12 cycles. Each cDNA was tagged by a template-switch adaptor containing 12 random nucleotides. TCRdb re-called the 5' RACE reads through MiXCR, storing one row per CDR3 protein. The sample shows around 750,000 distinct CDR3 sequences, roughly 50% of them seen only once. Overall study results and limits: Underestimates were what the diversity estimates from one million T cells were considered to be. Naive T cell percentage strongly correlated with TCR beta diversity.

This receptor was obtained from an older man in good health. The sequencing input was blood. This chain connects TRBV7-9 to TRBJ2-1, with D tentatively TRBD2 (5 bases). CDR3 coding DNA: TGTGCCAGCAGCTTAGGAGGACGGGGAAAGATTCGCGAGCAGTTCTTC. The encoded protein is CASSLGGRGKIREQFF.